The rows below give T cell receptor beta chains drawn from one sample of a study of T cells in localized non-small cell lung cancer. Repertoires were generated with immunoSEQ multiplex PCR, while TCRdb's copy carries only in-frame clones and drops some. Among roughly 84,000 clones listed, approximately 90% were seen once. Sequencing was performed on peripheral blood, taken before any cancer treatment. These receptors were obtained from a woman aged 35 to 70 with stage I squamous cell lung carcinoma. Both conserved end residues are part of each CDR3.

j_call	v_call	cdr3_aa
TRBJ1-2	TRBV30	CAWSAGPGGYTF
TRBJ1-5	TRBV15	CATSKGTAYSNQPQHF
TRBJ1-5	TRBV19	CASTPSGGGNQPQHF
TRBJ1-2	TRBV7-8	CASSEGPDGYTF
TRBJ1-1	TRBV6-5	CASSSPPGAAFF
TRBJ2-1	TRBV5-1	CASMGSSYNEQFF
TRBJ2-7	TRBV6-1	CASSEVGTGQGASYEQYF
TRBJ1-5	TRBV10-3	CAISDSEANNQPQHF
TRBJ2-1	TRBV11-3	CASSLGGIGYNEQFF
TRBJ1-1	TRBV7-9	CASSGGGRTEAFF
TRBJ1-5	TRBV13	CASSQTGRNSNQPQHF
TRBJ1-1	TRBV30	CAWSLGVNTEAFF
TRBJ1-1	TRBV7-2	CASSKQASGTEAFF
TRBJ1-2	TRBV5-4	CASSLEGGGSYGYTF
TRBJ2-1	TRBV5-1	CASSFGQGASNEQFF
TRBJ1-2	TRBV15	CATSREPNYGYTF
TRBJ1-2	TRBV29-1	CSASDTNYGYTF
TRBJ1-6	TRBV19	CASSRGGPRNSPLHF
TRBJ1-3	TRBV2	CASSDRGSGNTIYF
TRBJ1-1	TRBV10-2	CASSESRGGAFF
TRBJ1-1	TRBV11-1	CASSLTGRLAEAFF
TRBJ2-1	TRBV10-3	CAISEFSGYEQFF
TRBJ2-3	TRBV2	CASRLAGGPGSTDTQYF
TRBJ2-1	TRBV6-5	CASSYRQQTRYNEQFF
TRBJ1-5	TRBV7-2	CASGDSVTRPQHF
TRBJ1-5	TRBV30	CAWSDDSGHFNQPQHF
TRBJ1-1	TRBV2	CASSDSRRTTEAFF
TRBJ1-5	TRBV2	CASSQRTGSDKPQHF
TRBJ1-1	TRBV5-3	CARSLNMNTEAFF
TRBJ2-3	TRBV7-9	CASSLAHATDTQYF
TRBJ1-1	TRBV2	CASSELPRMNTEAFF
TRBJ1-3	TRBV18	CASSRIGRNSGNTIYF
TRBJ2-3	TRBV5-6	CASSFGTGVTDTQYF
TRBJ2-3	TRBV6-1	CASSEGLAGGVDTQYF
TRBJ1-1	TRBV2	CASSEKQGMNTEAFF
TRBJ2-6	TRBV15	CATSTYHAAGANVLTF
TRBJ1-6	TRBV6-5	CASSYARSSYNSPLHF
TRBJ2-3	TRBV18	CASSTTGGLTDTQYF
TRBJ1-2	TRBV10-3	CAISGGGTDSSYGYTF
TRBJ2-7	TRBV20-1	CSARGQNEQYF
TRBJ1-2	TRBV5-4	CASSPDAGYGYTF
TRBJ2-7	TRBV15	CATSTGRGAVHEQYF
TRBJ2-1	TRBV5-1	CASQSLVADNEQFF